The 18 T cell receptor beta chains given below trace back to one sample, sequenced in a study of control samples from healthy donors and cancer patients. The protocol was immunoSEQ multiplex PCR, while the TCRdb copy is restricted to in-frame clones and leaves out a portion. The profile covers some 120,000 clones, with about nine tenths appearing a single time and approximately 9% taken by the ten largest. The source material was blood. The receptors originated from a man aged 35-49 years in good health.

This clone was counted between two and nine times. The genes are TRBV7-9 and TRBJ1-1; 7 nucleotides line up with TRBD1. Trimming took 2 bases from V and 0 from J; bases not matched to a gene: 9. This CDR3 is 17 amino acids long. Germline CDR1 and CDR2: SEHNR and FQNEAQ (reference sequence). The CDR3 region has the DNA TGTGCCAGCAGCTTATCCCCTCGACAGGGCCTGAACACTGAAGCTTTCTTT. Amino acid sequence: CASSLSPRQGLNTEAFF.

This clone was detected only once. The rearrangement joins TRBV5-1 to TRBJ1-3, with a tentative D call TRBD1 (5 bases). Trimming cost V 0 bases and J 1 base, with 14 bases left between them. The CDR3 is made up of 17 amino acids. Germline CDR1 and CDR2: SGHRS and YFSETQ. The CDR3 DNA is TGCGCCAGCAGCTTGGAAGGTATTGGGACGTCTGGAAACACCATATATTTT. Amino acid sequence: CASSLEGIGTSGNTIYF.

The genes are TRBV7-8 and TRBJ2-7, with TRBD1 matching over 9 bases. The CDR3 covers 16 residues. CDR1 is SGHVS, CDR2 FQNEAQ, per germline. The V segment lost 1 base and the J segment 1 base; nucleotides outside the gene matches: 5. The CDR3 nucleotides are TGTGCCAGCAGCTTAGAGGGGGGGACAGGGTCCTACGAGCAGTACTTC. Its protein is CASSLEGGTGSYEQYF.

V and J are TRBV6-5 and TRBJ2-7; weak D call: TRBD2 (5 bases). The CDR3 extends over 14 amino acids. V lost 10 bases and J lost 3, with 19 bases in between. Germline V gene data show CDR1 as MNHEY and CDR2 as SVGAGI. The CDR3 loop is CATSSGLAYYEQYF. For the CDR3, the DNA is TGTGCCACCTCGTCTGGACTGGCCTACTACGAGCAGTACTTC.

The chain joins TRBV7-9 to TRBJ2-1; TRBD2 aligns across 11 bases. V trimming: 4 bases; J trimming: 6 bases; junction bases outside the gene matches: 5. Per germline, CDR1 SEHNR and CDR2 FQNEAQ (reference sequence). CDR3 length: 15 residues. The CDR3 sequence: CASSSRSGGANEQFF. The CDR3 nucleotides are TGTGCCAGCAGCTCACGTAGCGGGGGGGCCAATGAGCAGTTCTTC.

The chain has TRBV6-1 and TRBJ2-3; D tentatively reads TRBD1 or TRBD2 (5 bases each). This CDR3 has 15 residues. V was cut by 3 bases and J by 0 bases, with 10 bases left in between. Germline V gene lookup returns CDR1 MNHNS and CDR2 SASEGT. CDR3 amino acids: CASSDRGVSTDTQYF. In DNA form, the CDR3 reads TGTGCCAGCAGTGACAGAGGGGTCAGCACAGATACGCAGTATTTT.

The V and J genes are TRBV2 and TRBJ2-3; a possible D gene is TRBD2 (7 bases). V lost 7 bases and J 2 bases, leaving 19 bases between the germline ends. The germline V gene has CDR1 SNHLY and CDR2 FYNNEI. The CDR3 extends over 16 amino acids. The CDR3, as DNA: TGTGCCAGCACCGCCCCTCGGGGGGCATTCACAGATACGCAGTATTTT. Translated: CASTAPRGAFTDTQYF. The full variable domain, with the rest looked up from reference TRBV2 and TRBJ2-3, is EPEVTQTPSHQVTQMGQEVILRCVPISNHLYFYWYRQILGQKVEFLVSFYNNEISEKSEIFDDQFSVERPDGSNFTLKIRSTKLEDSAMYFCASTAPRGAFTDTQYFGPGTRLTVL.

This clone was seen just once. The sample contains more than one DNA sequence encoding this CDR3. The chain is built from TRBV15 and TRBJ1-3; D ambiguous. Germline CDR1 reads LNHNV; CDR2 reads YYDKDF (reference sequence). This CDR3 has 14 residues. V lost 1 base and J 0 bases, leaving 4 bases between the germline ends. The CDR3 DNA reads TGTGCCACCAGCAGAGTCGGCTCTGGAAACACCATATATTTT. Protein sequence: CATSRVGSGNTIYF.

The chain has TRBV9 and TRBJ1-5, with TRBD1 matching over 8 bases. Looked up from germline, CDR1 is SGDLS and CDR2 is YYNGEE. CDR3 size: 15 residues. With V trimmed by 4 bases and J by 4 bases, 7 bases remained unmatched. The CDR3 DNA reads TGTGCCAGCAGCCCCGGGGACAGGCCAAATCAGCCCCAGCATTTT. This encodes CASSPGDRPNQPQHF.

The CDR3 DNA sequence: TGTGCCAGCAGTTTAGTTGAGACCCAGTACTTC. It yields the protein CASSLVETQYF. The chain couples TRBV12-3 or TRBV12-4 to TRBJ2-5; D not certain. The CDR3 sequence is 11 residues long. Trimming removed 1 base at V and 5 bases at J, with 2 bases between.

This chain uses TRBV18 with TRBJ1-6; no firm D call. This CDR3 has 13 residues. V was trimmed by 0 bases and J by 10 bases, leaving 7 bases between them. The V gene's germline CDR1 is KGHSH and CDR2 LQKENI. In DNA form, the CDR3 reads TGTGCCAGCTCACCACCAAGAGGGTCACCCCTCCACTTT. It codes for CASSPPRGSPLHF.

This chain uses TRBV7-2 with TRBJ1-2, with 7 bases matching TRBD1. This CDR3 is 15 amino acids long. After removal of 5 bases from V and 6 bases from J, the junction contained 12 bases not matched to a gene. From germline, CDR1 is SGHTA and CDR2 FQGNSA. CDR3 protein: CASSQGGQRENGYTF. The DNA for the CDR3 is TGTGCCAGCAGCCAAGGGGGACAGAGAGAAAATGGCTACACCTTC.

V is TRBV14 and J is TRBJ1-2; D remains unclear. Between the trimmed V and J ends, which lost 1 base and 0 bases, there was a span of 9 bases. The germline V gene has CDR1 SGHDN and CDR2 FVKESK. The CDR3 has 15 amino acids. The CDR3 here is CASSQVSGANYGYTF. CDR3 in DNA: TGTGCCAGCAGCCAAGTTTCCGGGGCTAACTATGGCTACACCTTC.

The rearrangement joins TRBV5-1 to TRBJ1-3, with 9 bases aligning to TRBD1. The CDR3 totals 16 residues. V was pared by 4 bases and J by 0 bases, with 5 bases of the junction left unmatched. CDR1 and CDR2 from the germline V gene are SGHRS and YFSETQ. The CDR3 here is CASSLTGGVSGNTIYF. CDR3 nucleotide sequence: TGCGCCAGCAGCCTCACAGGGGGCGTCTCTGGAAACACCATATATTTT.

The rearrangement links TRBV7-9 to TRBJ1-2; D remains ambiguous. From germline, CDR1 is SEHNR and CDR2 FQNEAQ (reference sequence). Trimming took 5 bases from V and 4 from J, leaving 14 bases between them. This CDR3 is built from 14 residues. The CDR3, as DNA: TGTGCCAGCAGCCCCCGGCGGGAAACCTATGGCTACACCTTC. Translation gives CASSPRRETYGYTF.

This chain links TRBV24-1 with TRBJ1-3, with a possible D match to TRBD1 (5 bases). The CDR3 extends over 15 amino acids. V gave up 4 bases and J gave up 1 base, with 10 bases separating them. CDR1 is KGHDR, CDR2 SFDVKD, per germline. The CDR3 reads CATSDPRGSGNTIYF. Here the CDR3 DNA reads TGTGCCACCAGTGACCCCCGGGGGTCTGGAAACACCATATATTTT.

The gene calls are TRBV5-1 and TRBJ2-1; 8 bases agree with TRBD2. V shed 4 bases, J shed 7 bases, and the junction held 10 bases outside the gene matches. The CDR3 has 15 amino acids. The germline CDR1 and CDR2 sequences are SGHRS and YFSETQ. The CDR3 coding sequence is TGCGCCAGCAGCCCCCTGAGTCGGGGGGGGAATGAGCAGTTCTTC. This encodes CASSPLSRGGNEQFF.

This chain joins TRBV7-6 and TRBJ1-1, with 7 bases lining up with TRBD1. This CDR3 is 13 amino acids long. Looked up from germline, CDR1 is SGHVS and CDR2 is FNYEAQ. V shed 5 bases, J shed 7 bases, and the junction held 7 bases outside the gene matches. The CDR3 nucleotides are TGTGCCAGCAGCCGAGACAGGGAACTTGAAGCTTTCTTT. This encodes CASSRDRELEAFF.